This TCR beta chain was identified during a study of T cells in Graves' hyperthyroidism and ophthalmopathy (dated by TCRdb to about 2019). Concerning the study at large: Peripheral blood was collected at initial diagnosis, before any treatment. Thyroid tissue and blood T-cell repertoires from over 5 Graves' hyperthyroidism patients were also compared in the study. To identify distinguishing TCR V-J signatures, a discovery cohort of some 100 patients was used, comprising fewer than 45 with Graves' ophthalmopathy and 57 with stable Graves' hyperthyroidism. The 100 discovery patients were randomly split 7:3 into training and test sets. According to the paper, TCR Vbeta CDR3 sequencing was carried out on about 140 peripheral blood samples, which came from 40 to 45 ophthalmopathy, 80 or so hyperthyroidism and roughly 17 progressor patients. Whether ophthalmopathy could be predicted prospectively was tested in an independent validation cohort made up of under 20 hyperthyroidism patients plus 17 patients who later progressed to ophthalmopathy. Once sampling was done, hyperthyroidism patients were given methimazole at a starting dose of 30 mg daily, whereas ophthalmopathy patients were given high-dose intravenous methylprednisolone. What the research found in general, with its limitations: In validation, the model predicted progression to ophthalmopathy a median of 6.5 months before onset, with over 55% sensitivity and about 75% specificity. A 13 V-J signature model separated ophthalmopathy from stable hyperthyroidism, with around 88% sensitivity and 81.08% specificity in cross-validation and 80%/75% in testing. No statistical method was used to fix the sample size in advance, and group allocation was not hidden from the investigators. Most expanded thyroid clonotypes (frequency above 0.001) were also detected in blood, a finding suggesting that blood repertoires may reflect thyroid immune responses.

CDR1 and CDR2 (SGHNT, YENEEA) derive from the germline V gene. The CDR3 goes from the cysteine to the phenylalanine over 13 residues. Only the CDR3 DNA is retained, 39 bases long and in frame from the first base. V sheds 5 bases and J sheds 1 base, leaving 9 bases between their ends. About this clonotype itself: Its specific antigen is unknown. It has no much larger one-base neighbor in the sample; base qualities were not kept.

The TCR beta CDR3 regions were amplified from RNA transcripts. The TCR CDR3 was subjected to a first round of RT-PCR using the HTBI primer set and the Qiagen OneStep RT-PCR kit. Libraries were constructed in a second round of multiplex PCR, after which size selection and purification were carried out. Libraries were sequenced paired-end with 100 bp reads on an Illumina HiSeq2000. As for how the authors treated the data: SOAPnuke was used to process the raw data, with reads discarded if the reads contained adapters or uncalled bases, had a mean Phred below 15, or lacked an exact constant-primer or identifier match. High-quality paired reads were merged using COPE v1.2.5, and each unique nucleotide sequence was defined as a clonotype. Clonotypes were aligned to IMGT TRBV, TRBD and TRBJ reference segments using MiTCR v1.1. Analysis was restricted to V-J combinations with a frequency above 0.0001, which covered 99.2% of repertoires. A TCS score was defined as the ratio of F50 (clonal expansion) to E x V (chaos), with BLOSUM62-based TCRdist applied between CDR3 peptides within each V-J. Welch's t-statistics and random forest reduced 450 to 600 V-J features to 10 to 15, which were used in a naive Bayes classifier (R e1071). TCRdb passed the public sequencing reads through fastp at Q25 and MiXCR, retaining productive beta sequences. Every distinct CDR3 protein forms one entry, paired with its most common genes and DNA. The authors' filters were not applied to this entry. This sample has 480,000 or so distinct CDR3 sequences in its table, and 13% to 15% of those were observed once. Clones ranked in the top ten supply around a sixth of the sample.

Graves' hyperthyroidism was defined as stable when no progression to ophthalmopathy occurred over 18 months of follow-up. The hyperthyroidism patients were between 18 and 65 years old and newly diagnosed, with a disease duration of less than 2 months. Exclusion was applied to patients with uncontrolled infections, other autoimmune diseases, pregnancy or lactation. Diagnoses were established on the basis of clinical symptoms, serum thyroxine and TRAb, thyroid ultrasound, and orbital computed tomography. Ficoll-Paque density gradient centrifugation was used to isolate PBMCs from 10 ml of fresh peripheral blood. Total RNA was extracted with Trizol reagent, and quality was checked on an Agilent 2100 Bioanalyzer.

This TCR was recovered from a woman between 18 and 29 years old with Graves' hyperthyroidism. The sequencing input was blood. Recombination linked TRBV11-3 to TRBJ2-7; the D gene is not confidently resolved. The base sequence is TGTGCCAGCAGCAAGCGCGGATCCTACGAGCAGTACTTC. Its protein is CASSKRGSYEQYF.